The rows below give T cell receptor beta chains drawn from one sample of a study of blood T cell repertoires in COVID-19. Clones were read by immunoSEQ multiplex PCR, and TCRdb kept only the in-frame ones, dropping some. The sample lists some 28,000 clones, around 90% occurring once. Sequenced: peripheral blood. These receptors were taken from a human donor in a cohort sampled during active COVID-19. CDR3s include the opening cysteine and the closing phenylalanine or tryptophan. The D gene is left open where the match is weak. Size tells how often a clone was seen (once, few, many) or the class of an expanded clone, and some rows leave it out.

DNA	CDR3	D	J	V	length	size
TGTGCCAGCTCAAGCGGGGGGGCCGGGGTAGAGACCCAGTACTTC	CASSSGGAGVETQYF	TRBD2	TRBJ2-5	TRBV2	15	-
TGCGCCAGCAGCCAATTGACAGGGGGCGCAACTGAAGCTTTCTTT	CASSQLTGGATEAFF	TRBD1	TRBJ1-1	TRBV5-1	15	-
TGTGCCAGTAGCCGAGGTGCAACTAATGAAAAACTGTTTTTT	CASSRGATNEKLFF	-	TRBJ1-4	TRBV19	14	-
TGTGCCAGCAGCTTCGGACTTACAGATACGCAGTATTTT	CASSFGLTDTQYF	-	TRBJ2-3	TRBV7-2	13	-
TGTGCCTGGAGTCCTAGGGACAGGAGAACTGGAAACACCATATATTTT	CAWSPRDRRTGNTIYF	TRBD1	TRBJ1-3	TRBV30	16	once
TGTGCCAGCAGACAAGAGCTTACTAGCGGGATACACAATGAGCAGTTCTTC	CASRQELTSGIHNEQFF	TRBD2	TRBJ2-1	TRBV27	17	-
TGTGCCAGCAGTACGGGACAGGGCGCCTACAATGAGCAGTTCTTC	CASSTGQGAYNEQFF	TRBD1	TRBJ2-1	TRBV6-6	15	few
TGTGCCACCAGCAACGGAAATAGCGGGGCCAATGAGCAGTTCTTC	CATSNGNSGANEQFF	TRBD2	TRBJ2-1	TRBV15	15	-
TGTGCCAGTAGTATAGACGGCTCTGGGGCCAACGTCCTGACTTTC	CASSIDGSGANVLTF	-	TRBJ2-6	TRBV19	15	-
TGTGCCAGCAGTAACAGGGGGCGGGATGGCTACACCTTC	CASSNRGRDGYTF	TRBD1	TRBJ1-2	TRBV6-5	13	-
TGCAGCGCCCGGCCCCCGGGACAGGGAGACTATGGCTACACCTTC	CSARPPGQGDYGYTF	TRBD1	TRBJ1-2	TRBV29-1	15	-
TGTGCCAGCTCGCCGGGAGTCTCTGGAAACACCATATATTTT	CASSPGVSGNTIYF	-	TRBJ1-3	TRBV18	14	-
TGTGCCAGCAGTGGGACATTCCGGGACACCCTACCCCATGGCTACACCTTC	CASSGTFRDTLPHGYTF	-	TRBJ1-2	TRBV6-1	17	-
TGTGCCAGCAGCTTACGTTTGGGAGTACTCGAGCAGTACTTC	CASSLRLGVLEQYF	-	TRBJ2-7	TRBV7-8	14	-
TGTGCCAGCACCGGGACAGGGCCGAACACCGGGGAGCTGTTTTTT	CASTGTGPNTGELFF	TRBD1	TRBJ2-2	TRBV7-6	15	-
TGTGCCAGCAGTGGGACAGGGGCTGACGAGCAGTACTTC	CASSGTGADEQYF	TRBD1	TRBJ2-7	TRBV7-9	13	-
TGTGCCAGCAACGCGGCCAGCACAGATACGCAGTATTTT	CASNAASTDTQYF	-	TRBJ2-3	TRBV5-4	13	once
TGTGCCAGCAGTTCGACTAACTACGAGCAGTACTTC	CASSSTNYEQYF	-	TRBJ2-7	TRBV6-5	12	-
TGTGCCAGCAATGGGGCCGATAATCAGCCCCAGCATTTT	CASNGADNQPQHF	-	TRBJ1-5	TRBV2	13	-
TGTGCCAGCAGCTCCGGGACAGGGTTCTATAATTCACCCCTCCACTTT	CASSSGTGFYNSPLHF	TRBD1	TRBJ1-6	TRBV7-9	16	few
TGTGCCAGCAGCTCCGACAGGAGCTCCTACAATGAGCAGTTCTTC	CASSSDRSSYNEQFF	-	TRBJ2-1	TRBV6-5	15	-
TGTGCCAGCAGTGAAGTAGCGGAGAACTCCTACGAGCAGTACTTC	CASSEVAENSYEQYF	-	TRBJ2-7	TRBV6-1	15	-
TGCGCCAGCAGCTCTAGCGGGGGGGGCGCTGAGCAGTTCTTC	CASSSSGGGAEQFF	TRBD2	TRBJ2-1	TRBV5-1	14	-
TGTGCCAGCAGTTCCCCGGGACACCATACTGAAGCTTTCTTT	CASSSPGHHTEAFF	-	TRBJ1-1	TRBV27	14	-
TGTGCCAGCAGTATGGACAGGGCCTACGAGCAGTACTTC	CASSMDRAYEQYF	TRBD1	TRBJ2-7	TRBV12-3/TRBV12-4	13	-
TGTGCCAGCAGTTACAATCAGGGGAGTGAAGCTTTCTTT	CASSYNQGSEAFF	-	TRBJ1-1	TRBV12-3/TRBV12-4	13	-
TGTGCCCCGGGGGAGGTGGGCCCCGGGGAGCTGTTTTTT	CAPGEVGPGELFF	-	TRBJ2-2	TRBV7-8	13	-
TGTGCCAGCACAGGGCTCCTCTCAGGGGGGAACACTGAAGCTTTCTTT	CASTGLLSGGNTEAFF	TRBD1	TRBJ1-1	TRBV5-4	16	few
TGTGCCAGCAGCTACGGGGGTAACCAAGAGACCCAGTACTTC	CASSYGGNQETQYF	-	TRBJ2-5	TRBV21-1	14	-
TGTGCCAGCAGTTTACAGGGCTACGAGCAGTACTTC	CASSLQGYEQYF	-	TRBJ2-7	TRBV7-9	12	-
TGTGCCAGCAGTTCGAAATTAGCGGCTAATGAGCAGTTCTTC	CASSSKLAANEQFF	-	TRBJ2-1	TRBV6-5	14	-
TGTGCCAGTAGCCCCCCCGACAGAAACTATGGCTACACCTTC	CASSPPDRNYGYTF	-	TRBJ1-2	TRBV19	14	-
TGCAGCGTAGGACAGGGGATATTCAATGAGCAGTTCTTC	CSVGQGIFNEQFF	TRBD1	TRBJ2-1	TRBV29-1	13	-
TGTGCCAGCAGTTTCGGTCAGGCGAACACTGAAGCTTTCTTT	CASSFGQANTEAFF	-	TRBJ1-1	TRBV27	14	-
TGTGCCAGCAGCTTGTCAGCGGGGTCCCAATACGAGCAGTTCTTC	CASSLSAGSQYEQFF	TRBD2	TRBJ2-1	TRBV7-7	15	-
TGTGCCAGTAGGATGCCGGACAGGCCGCCCGGGGAGCTGTTTTTT	CASRMPDRPPGELFF	TRBD1	TRBJ2-2	TRBV19	15	-
TGTGCCAGCAGCTTATCGGCTAGCGGGGCGGGGGATACGCAGTATTTT	CASSLSASGAGDTQYF	TRBD2	TRBJ2-3	TRBV7-3	16	-
TGCGCCAGCAGCACAAGCGGGGGGGCGTGGACCGGGGAGCTGTTTTTT	CASSTSGGAWTGELFF	TRBD2	TRBJ2-2	TRBV5-1	16	-
TGTGCCATCAGTGAAACGACAGGGAATACTGAAGCTTTCTTT	CAISETTGNTEAFF	TRBD1	TRBJ1-1	TRBV10-3	14	-
TGTGCCAGCAGCGCCGGACTAGCGGGAGTGATAGACGAGCAGTACTTC	CASSAGLAGVIDEQYF	TRBD2	TRBJ2-7	TRBV5-8	16	-
TGTGCCAGTTGCCCCGGGGACTGTTCTAGCACAGATACGCAGTATTTT	CASCPGDCSSTDTQYF	-	TRBJ2-3	TRBV27	16	once
TGTGCCAGCTCGGGACAGCTAAACAGTGGCGCAGATACGCAGTATTTT	CASSGQLNSGADTQYF	TRBD1	TRBJ2-3	TRBV18	16	-
TGTGCCAGCAGGCCTAGCGGGGGGTCCGAGCAGTACTTC	CASRPSGGSEQYF	TRBD2	TRBJ2-7	TRBV3-1/TRBV3-2	13	-
TGCAGTGCTAGGGGCCACACTGAAGCTTTCTTT	CSARGHTEAFF	-	TRBJ1-1	TRBV20-1	11	-
TGTGCCAGCAGCAACAGGGGCGGTAATCAGCCCCAGCATTTT	CASSNRGGNQPQHF	TRBD1	TRBJ1-5	TRBV6-6	14	-
TGTGCCAGCGGGCAGCCTCCCAGCACTGAAGCTTTCTTT	CASGQPPSTEAFF	-	TRBJ1-1	TRBV12-3/TRBV12-4	13	-
TGTGCCAGCAGCTTGGGCAACATGAACACTGAAGCTTTCTTT	CASSLGNMNTEAFF	-	TRBJ1-1	TRBV11-1	14	-
TGTGCCAGTAGTATAGGAGGGGGAATCAATCAGCCCCAGCATTTT	CASSIGGGINQPQHF	-	TRBJ1-5	TRBV19	15	-
TGTGCCAGCAGTTTGGGCCGGACCGGGGAGCTGTTTTTT	CASSLGRTGELFF	-	TRBJ2-2	TRBV27	13	-
TGTGCCAGCAGCGATCCCCCGAGGACTAGCGTATACAATGAGCAGTTCTTC	CASSDPPRTSVYNEQFF	TRBD2	TRBJ2-1	TRBV9	17	-